A single sample is the source of the 7 T cell receptor beta chains below, sequenced in a study of T cells after yellow fever vaccination. Using its own MiXCR run on the 5' RACE reads, TCRdb lists one record per CDR3 protein. The sample contains hundreds of thousands of distinct CDR3 sequences, roughly 11% of which appear only once. This specimen consisted of PBMCs, obtained on the day of the first yellow fever vaccination. The receptors were gathered from a young man who received the YFV17D yellow fever vaccine.

This clonotype was picked up a small number of times. The chain carries TRBV5-1 and TRBJ2-5, with TRBD2 as a possible D gene (5 bases). Looked up from germline, CDR1 is SGHRS and CDR2 is YFSETQ. This CDR3 is built from 15 residues. The germline V and J ends were trimmed by 7 bases and 2 bases, with 18 bases remaining between them. The CDR3 protein is CASSIITSAQETQYF. The CDR3, as DNA: TGCGCCAGCTCCATCATTACTAGTGCTCAAGAGACCCAGTACTTC.

This clonotype was recorded a few times. The rearrangement joins TRBV28 to TRBJ2-5; tentatively, D is TRBD2 (6 bases). Germline-derived CDR1 and CDR2 are MDHEN and SYDVKM. The length of the CDR3 is 14 residues. Deletions cut 4 bases from V and 5 bases from J, with 14 bases between. CDR3 coding DNA: TGTGCCAGCAGTTCCCCGGCCGGGAGCGAGACCCAGTACTTC. Protein sequence: CASSSPAGSETQYF.

The CDR3 loop is CASSLVGGVRYEQYF. CDR3 bases: TGTGCCAGCAGCTTAGTAGGGGGCGTCCGATACGAGCAGTACTTC. V and J are TRBV7-6 and TRBJ2-7; 7 bases align to TRBD1. V gave up 1 base and J gave up 4 bases; unmatched junction bases: 7. The length of the CDR3 is 15 residues. Germline V gene sequence: CDR1 SGHVS, CDR2 FNYEAQ.

The V and J genes are TRBV7-9 and TRBJ2-5; D gene uncertain. CDR3 length equals 12 residues. Trimming pared 8 bases from V and 7 bases from J, leaving 14 bases between. Germline V gene data show CDR1 as SEHNR and CDR2 as FQNEAQ (reference sequence). The CDR3 loop is CASGSLDGTQYF. CDR3 sequence (DNA): TGTGCCAGCGGGTCGCTTGATGGGACCCAGTACTTC.

The chain recombines TRBV20-1 with TRBJ2-7; 11 bases align to TRBD1. CDR3 length equals 13 residues. V was pared by 4 bases and J by 6 bases, with 5 bases of the junction left unmatched. Looked up from germline, CDR1 is DFQATT and CDR2 is SNEGSKA (reference sequence). This CDR3 reads CSAIQDRGREQYV. The CDR3 DNA is TGCAGTGCTATCCAGGACAGGGGGCGCGAGCAGTACGTC.

The chain combines TRBV12-3 or TRBV12-4 with TRBJ1-1; D is uncertain. V was cut by 5 bases and J by 7 bases, with 11 bases left in between. There are 12 residues in the CDR3. CDR3 nucleotide sequence: TGTGCCAGCAGTCCCTCGCGGAATGAAGCTTTCTTT. Its protein is CASSPSRNEAFF.

This clonotype turned up a few times. This rearrangement joins TRBV29-1 to TRBJ2-1, with 10 bases aligning to TRBD1. Trimming removed 5 bases from V and 9 bases from J; junction bases left unmatched: 10. Germline V lookup: CDR1 SQVTM, CDR2 ANQGSEA. This CDR3 spans 14 amino acids. CDR3 nucleotides: TGCAGCGTTCCCGGACAGGGGGGTTGGGGTGAGCAGTTCTTC. Protein sequence: CSVPGQGGWGEQFF.